A single T cell receptor (beta chain) is shown here with its context. The sample belongs to a study of blood T cells in healthy people across ages. A second PCR of 7 to 11 cycles used a sample-barcoded 5' primer and a J-beta primer mix. TCRdb used MiXCR to reprocess the 5' RACE reads, holding one entry per CDR3 protein. The table lists 650,000 to 800,000 distinct CDR3 sequences, over 40% of them singletons, with roughly 12% in the top ten. V trimming: 7 bases; J trimming: 13 bases; junction bases outside the gene matches: 12. In germline, CDR1 is SQVTM, CDR2 ANQGSEA. The length of the CDR3 is 13 residues.

V usage is TRBV29-1 and J usage is TRBJ2-4; 11 nucleotides agree with TRBD2. Material: blood. This TCR was recovered from a woman of 80 years or more in good health. CDR3 in amino acids: CSASSGGRREQYF. The CDR3 DNA reads as TGCAGCGCCTCTAGCGGGGGGCGTCGGGAGCAGTACTTC.